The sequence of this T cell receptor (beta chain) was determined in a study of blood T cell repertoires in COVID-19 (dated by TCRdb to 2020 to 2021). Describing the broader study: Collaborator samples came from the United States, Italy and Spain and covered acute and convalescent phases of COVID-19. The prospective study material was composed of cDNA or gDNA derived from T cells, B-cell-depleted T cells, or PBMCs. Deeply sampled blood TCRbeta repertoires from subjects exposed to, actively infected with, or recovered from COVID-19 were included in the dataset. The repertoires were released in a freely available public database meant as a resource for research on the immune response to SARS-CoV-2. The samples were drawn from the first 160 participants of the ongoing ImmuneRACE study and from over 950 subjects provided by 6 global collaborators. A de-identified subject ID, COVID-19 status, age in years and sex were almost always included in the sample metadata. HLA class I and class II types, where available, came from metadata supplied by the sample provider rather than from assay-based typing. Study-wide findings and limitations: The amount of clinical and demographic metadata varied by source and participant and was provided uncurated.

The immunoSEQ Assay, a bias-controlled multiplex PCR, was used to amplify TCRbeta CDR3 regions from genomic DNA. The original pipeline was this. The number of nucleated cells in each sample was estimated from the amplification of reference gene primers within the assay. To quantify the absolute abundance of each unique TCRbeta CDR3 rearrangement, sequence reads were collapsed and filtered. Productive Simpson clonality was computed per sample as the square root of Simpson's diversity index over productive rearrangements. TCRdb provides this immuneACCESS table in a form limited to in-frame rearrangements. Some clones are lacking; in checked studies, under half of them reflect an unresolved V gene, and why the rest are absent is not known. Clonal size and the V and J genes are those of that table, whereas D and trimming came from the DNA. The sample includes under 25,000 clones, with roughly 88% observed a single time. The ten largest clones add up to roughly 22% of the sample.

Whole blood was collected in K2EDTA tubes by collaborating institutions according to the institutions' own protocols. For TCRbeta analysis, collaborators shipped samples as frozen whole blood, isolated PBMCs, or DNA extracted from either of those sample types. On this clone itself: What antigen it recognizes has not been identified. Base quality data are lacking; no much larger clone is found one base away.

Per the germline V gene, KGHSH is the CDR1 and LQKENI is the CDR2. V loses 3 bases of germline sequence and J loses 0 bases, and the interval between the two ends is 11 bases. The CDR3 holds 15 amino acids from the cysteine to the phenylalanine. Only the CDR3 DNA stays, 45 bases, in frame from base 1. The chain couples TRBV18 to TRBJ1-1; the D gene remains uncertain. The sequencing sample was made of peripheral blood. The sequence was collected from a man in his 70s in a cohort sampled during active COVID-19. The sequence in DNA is TGTGCCAGCTCACCGGGTGAGAGGGTGAACACTGAAGCTTTCTTT. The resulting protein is CASSPGERVNTEAFF. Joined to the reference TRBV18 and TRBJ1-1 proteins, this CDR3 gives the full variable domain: NAGVMQNPRHLVRRRGQEARLRCSPMKGHSHVYWYRQLPEEGLKFMVYLQKENIIDESGMPKERFSAEFPKEGPSILRIQQVVRGDSAAYFCASSPGERVNTEAFFGQGTRLTVV.